The T cell receptor beta chain under discussion was sequenced for a study of control samples from healthy donors and cancer patients. CDR3 size: 13 residues. CDR1 MNHEY and CDR2 SVGAGI come from the germline V gene. Generated by immunoSEQ multiplex PCR, the TCRdb table keeps only in-frame clones and is missing some. The table shows about 150,000 clones, with 90% to 95% occurring only once. The sample taken for sequencing was blood. The chain is built from TRBV6-5 and TRBJ1-1; 8 bases are a match to TRBD1. This TCR was recovered from a man aged 35 to 55 in good health. CDR3 coding DNA: TGTGTTTCGCAGGGGGCGGAGAACACTGAAGCTTTCTTT. This gives the protein CVSQGAENTEAFF.